These 24 T cell receptor beta chains were sequenced from one sample in a study of CD8 T cells in ankylosing spondylitis. Each CDR3 protein gets one entry after TCRdb re-called the 5' RACE reads with MiXCR. The table has roughly 260,000 distinct CDR3 sequences, 15% to 25% seen once. Sequenced material: blood, either unsorted or a sorted T cell fraction (not recorded which). Source of these receptors: a male donor with ankylosing spondylitis or in good health (not recorded which).

This clonotype was recorded a few times. This chain connects TRBV20-1 to TRBJ2-1; 9 bases are a match to TRBD2. Trimming removed 1 base from V and 0 bases from J; junction bases left unmatched: 7. Germline V CDR1 and CDR2: DFQATT, SNEGSKA (reference sequence). This CDR3 contains 17 residues. The CDR3: CSARGNSGSNSYNEQFF. CDR3 nucleotides: TGCAGTGCTAGAGGTAATAGCGGGAGCAACTCCTACAATGAGCAGTTCTTC.

Many counts were recorded for this clonotype. V gene TRBV10-3 combines with J gene TRBJ2-5; 9 bases line up with TRBD2. Germline V gene data show CDR1 as ENHRY and CDR2 as SYGVKD. With 5 bases clipped from V and 5 bases from J, the junction kept 15 bases outside the gene matches. CDR3 length: 17 amino acids. CDR3 amino acids: CAISQGKVAGARETQYF. The CDR3 coding sequence is TGTGCCATCAGTCAGGGAAAGGTAGCGGGAGCCAGGGAGACCCAGTACTTC.

This clonotype was recorded at least ten times. This chain uses TRBV10-3 with TRBJ2-1; no firm D call. This CDR3 is built from 14 residues. V was trimmed by 4 bases and J by 4 bases, leaving 11 bases between them. Germline CDR1 is ENHRY and CDR2 is SYGVKD. The CDR3: CAISGDGVYNEQFF. CDR3 DNA sequence: TGTGCCATCAGTGGAGACGGAGTTTACAATGAGCAGTTCTTC.

The table lists this clonotype with a count of one. The chain carries TRBV27 and TRBJ2-6, with D tentatively TRBD2 (5 bases). The germline V gene encodes CDR1 MNHEY and CDR2 SMNVEV (reference sequence). This CDR3 is 13 amino acids long. Trimming took 9 bases from V and 4 from J, leaving 10 bases between them. The CDR3 sequence is CASRPGGANVLTF. DNA for the CDR3: TGTGCCAGTAGGCCGGGAGGGGCCAACGTCCTGACTTTC.

The chain links TRBV14 to TRBJ1-1; 7 bases fit TRBD1. CDR1 is SGHDN and CDR2 is FVKESK in the germline V gene. V shed 1 base, J shed 6 bases, and the junction held 8 bases outside the gene matches. The CDR3 loop spans 15 amino acids. The CDR3 loop is CASSQGYRGFAEAFF. The CDR3, as DNA: TGTGCCAGCAGCCAAGGTTACAGGGGTTTCGCTGAAGCTTTCTTT. Full variable domain (outside the CDR3, taken from reference TRBV14 and TRBJ1-1): EAGVTQFPSHSVIEKGQTVTLRCDPISGHDNLYWYRRVMGKEIKFLLHFVKESKQDESGMPNNRFLAERTGGTYSTLKVQPAELEDSGVYFCASSQGYRGFAEAFFGQGTRLTVV.

This clonotype showed up just a few times. The chain employs TRBV20-1 and TRBJ1-2, with a tentative D call TRBD1 (5 bases). From germline, CDR1 is DFQATT and CDR2 SNEGSKA (reference sequence). The length of the CDR3 is 11 residues. V gave up 5 bases and J gave up 8 bases, with 12 bases separating them. CDR3 protein: CSAGGAGGYTF. The CDR3 nucleotides are TGCAGTGCTGGAGGGGCGGGAGGCTACACCTTC.

V and J are TRBV20-1 and TRBJ1-1; no clear D gene. The CDR3 loop spans 12 amino acids. V was trimmed by 3 bases and J by 6 bases, leaving 11 bases between them. Per the germline V gene, CDR1 is DFQATT and CDR2 is SNEGSKA (reference sequence). The CDR3 sequence: CSARDVGPEAFF. For the CDR3, the DNA is TGCAGTGCTAGGGATGTCGGGCCTGAAGCTTTCTTT.

The V call is TRBV20-1, the J call TRBJ2-3; 7 bases match TRBD2. CDR3 length equals 15 residues. The V gene's germline CDR1 is DFQATT and CDR2 SNEGSKA (reference sequence). V trimming: 5 bases; J trimming: 0 bases; junction bases outside the gene matches: 8. DNA for the CDR3: TGCAGTGCTCCTCCTAGCGGAGCTAGCACAGATACGCAGTATTTT. Its protein is CSAPPSGASTDTQYF.

This clonotype was observed many times. The chain recombines TRBV5-1 with TRBJ1-1, with D possibly TRBD1 on 6 matching bases. Trimming removed 3 bases at V and 5 bases at J, with 14 bases between. Germline V gene data show CDR1 as SGHRS and CDR2 as YFSETQ. The CDR3 spans 14 residues. In nucleotides, the CDR3 is TGCGCCAGCAGCTGGGGACGGAGGGGGACTGAAGCTTTCTTT. It encodes CASSWGRRGTEAFF.

This clonotype was counted only a few times. The chain combines TRBV27 with TRBJ2-3; possible D gene TRBD1, 5 bases. CDR1 and CDR2 from the germline V gene are MNHEY and SMNVEV (reference sequence). Between the trimmed V and J ends, which lost 0 bases and 3 bases, there was a span of 7 bases. This CDR3 is built from 14 residues. DNA for the CDR3: TGTGCCAGCAGTTTATCGAGGACAACAGATACGCAGTATTTT. Translation gives CASSLSRTTDTQYF.

The chain combines TRBV5-1 with TRBJ2-2; D remains unclear. The CDR3 runs 16 residues. CDR1 is SGHRS, CDR2 YFSETQ, per germline. Trimming stripped 0 bases from V and 0 bases from J, with 9 bases between. CDR3 protein: CASSLVVSPNTGELFF. The CDR3 region has the DNA TGCGCCAGCAGCTTGGTTGTCAGTCCGAACACCGGGGAGCTGTTTTTT.

The chain has TRBV24-1 and TRBJ2-1; unclear D gene. Germline V gives CDR1 KGHDR, CDR2 SFDVKD. Trimming cost V 5 bases and J 1 base, with 17 bases left between them. The CDR3 totals 17 residues. CDR3 residues: CATSGRNAGRSYNEQFF. For the CDR3, the DNA is TGTGCCACCAGTGGCCGTAACGCCGGGCGGTCCTACAATGAGCAGTTCTTC.

The chain recombines TRBV12-3 or TRBV12-4 with TRBJ2-7; 7 nucleotides agree with TRBD2. This CDR3 contains 14 residues. The V segment lost 8 bases and the J segment 3 bases; nucleotides outside the gene matches: 10. CDR3 sequence: CASAKERGLYEQYV. DNA for the CDR3: TGTGCCAGCGCGAAGGAGCGGGGACTCTACGAGCAGTACGTC.

Only a few counts were recorded for this clonotype. V is TRBV20-1 and J is TRBJ2-2, with a possible D match to TRBD2 (6 bases). The length of the CDR3 is 14 residues. V lost 0 bases to trimming and J lost 5 bases, with 10 bases between them. CDR1 is DFQATT, CDR2 SNEGSKA, per germline (reference sequence). This CDR3 reads CSARDPSGTGELFF. The CDR3 region has the DNA TGCAGTGCTAGAGACCCCAGCGGGACCGGGGAGCTGTTTTTT.

The rearrangement links TRBV7-3 to TRBJ2-3; the D gene could be TRBD1 or TRBD2 (5 bases each). There are 14 residues in the CDR3. The V end was cut by 3 bases, the J end by 5 bases, with 12 bases between. Germline loops: CDR1 SGHTA, CDR2 FQGTGA. The CDR3 nucleotides read TGTGCCAGCAGCTTCGAGGGAAGGGGAGATACGCAGTATTTT. As protein: CASSFEGRGDTQYF.

This clonotype was seen a few times. This rearrangement joins TRBV12-3 or TRBV12-4 to TRBJ1-3; D not certain. This CDR3 region has 15 residues. Trimming cost V 6 bases and J 0 bases, with 12 bases left between them. The CDR3 DNA reads TGTGCCAGCAGCCGGAGACGGATCTCTGGAAACACCATATATTTT. Translation: CASSRRRISGNTIYF.

The chain couples TRBV12-3 or TRBV12-4 to TRBJ1-4; tentatively, D is TRBD1 (5 bases). V lost 6 bases and J 8 bases, leaving 16 bases between the germline ends. The CDR3 is 14 residues long. CDR3 sequence (DNA): TGTGCCAGCAGGCGGGACCCGGCGACGGAAAAACTGTTTTTT. Its translation: CASRRDPATEKLFF.

The genes are TRBV7-9 and TRBJ2-1; TRBD2 matches at 10 bases. The CDR3 spans 16 residues. CDR1 and CDR2 (germline): SEHNR, FQNEAQ (reference sequence). V trimming: 2 bases; J trimming: 7 bases; junction bases outside the gene matches: 8. The CDR3 bases are TGTGCCAGCAGCTTATTACTCGCTAGCGGGAGTAATGAGCAGTTCTTC. Translation gives CASSLLLASGSNEQFF.

This clonotype was counted ten times or more. The chain carries TRBV20-1 and TRBJ2-3, with 7 bases matching TRBD1. The ends lost 1 base at V and 4 bases at J; junction bases unmatched: 5. The germline CDR1 and CDR2 sequences are DFQATT and SNEGSKA (reference sequence). The CDR3 has 14 amino acids. The CDR3 reads CSARGPTGPDTQYF. CDR3 nucleotide sequence: TGCAGTGCTAGAGGACCGACAGGGCCAGATACGCAGTATTTT.

The genes are TRBV6-1 and TRBJ1-3; D remains ambiguous. The CDR3 is 14 amino acids. V was cut by 7 bases and J by 2 bases, with 12 bases left in between. CDR1 and CDR2 from the germline V gene are MNHNS and SASEGT. The CDR3 region has the DNA TGTGCCAGCATGGGGAGAGACACTGGAAACACCATATATTTT. It translates to CASMGRDTGNTIYF.

This clonotype has a handful of counts. The DNA for the CDR3 is TGCAGCTATTCACAGGGGAACACCGGGGAGCTGTTTTTT. Translation gives CSYSQGNTGELFF. The chain recombines TRBV29-1 with TRBJ2-2, with D perhaps TRBD1 (6 bases). Trimming removed 8 bases from V and 1 base from J, with 11 bases in between. The CDR3 runs to 13 residues. Germline V gives CDR1 SQVTM, CDR2 ANQGSEA.

CDR3 in amino acids: CSAPRQGSYEQYV. As DNA, the CDR3 is TGCAGTGCGCCGAGACAGGGCTCCTACGAGCAGTACGTC. The chain couples TRBV20-1 to TRBJ2-7; 7 bases line up with TRBD1. V trimming: 6 bases; J trimming: 0 bases; junction bases outside the gene matches: 5. Germline loops: CDR1 DFQATT, CDR2 SNEGSKA (reference sequence). The CDR3 is 13 amino acids.

V usage is TRBV5-1 and J usage is TRBJ2-3, with 8 bases fitting TRBD2. V lost 4 bases to trimming and J lost 5 bases; unmatched junction nucleotides: 9. The CDR3 is 15 amino acids. Germline V gene data show CDR1 as SGHRS and CDR2 as YFSETQ. Written as DNA, the CDR3 is TGCGCCAGCAGCACCTTAGGGACTAGTGTAGATACGCAGTATTTT. Protein sequence: CASSTLGTSVDTQYF. Together with reference TRBV5-1 and TRBJ2-3, the CDR3 gives the full variable domain: KAGVTQTPRYLIKTRGQQVTLSCSPISGHRSVSWYQQTPGQGLQFLFEYFSETQRNKGNFPGRFSGRQFSNSRSEMNVSTLELGDSALYLCASSTLGTSVDTQYFGPGTRLTVL.

This clonotype has just a few counts. This chain joins TRBV5-1 and TRBJ1-1; the D is unclear. The CDR3 is 15 residues long. In germline, CDR1 is SGHRS, CDR2 YFSETQ. V dropped 2 bases and J dropped 0 bases, with 11 bases sitting between them. DNA for the CDR3: TGCGCCAGCAGCTTCGGCAGCGGCATGAACACTGAAGCTTTCTTT. This codes for CASSFGSGMNTEAFF.